These T cell receptor beta chains were read from a single sample in a study of cytomegalovirus exposure and HLA in healthy donors. Using immunoSEQ multiplex PCR, the repertoire was profiled, and TCRdb retains in-frame clones only, with some absent. The sample has 150,000 to 200,000 clones; about 82% are singletons. The specimen was PBMCs. The receptors were gathered from a woman between 18 and 30 years old in good health and CMV-seronegative. Each CDR3 is given with its conserved first and last residue. The D gene is left open where the match is weak. Not all rows give a size; the values are once, few, many and, for expanded clones, a class.

CDR3 protein,CDR3 DNA,J gene,clone size,D gene,V gene
CASSWSGQQETQYF,TGTGCCAGCAGCTGGTCGGGACAGCAAGAGACCCAGTACTTC,TRBJ2-5,-,TRBD1,TRBV7-2
CASSFQGTHETQYF,TGTGCCAGCAGCTTCCAGGGGACGCACGAGACCCAGTACTTC,TRBJ2-5,-,-,TRBV7-9
CASSKTPKEPQHF,TGTGCCAGCAGCAAAACGCCTAAAGAGCCCCAGCATTTT,TRBJ1-5,few,-,TRBV2
CASSLGPERIYGYTF,TGCGCCAGCAGCTTGGGTCCCGAGAGGATCTATGGCTACACCTTC,TRBJ1-2,-,-,TRBV5-1
CASSFGQFGFGSYEQYF,TGTGCCAGCAGCTTTGGACAGTTTGGATTTGGCTCCTACGAGCAGTACTTC,TRBJ2-7,-,-,TRBV5-6
CASSRQAFQETQYF,TGTGCCAGCAGTCGACAGGCATTCCAAGAGACCCAGTACTTC,TRBJ2-5,few,-,TRBV2
CASIPRGGTGELFF,TGTGCCAGCATACCTCGTGGGGGGACCGGGGAGCTGTTTTTT,TRBJ2-2,-,-,TRBV2
CASSESGGVNEKLFF,TGCGCCAGCAGTGAATCAGGAGGCGTTAATGAAAAACTGTTTTTT,TRBJ1-4,-,-,TRBV10-1
CASSLRTGGLNTEAFF,TGTGCCAGCAGTTTACGGACAGGGGGGCTGAACACTGAAGCTTTCTTT,TRBJ1-1,-,TRBD1,TRBV6-6
CASSLLRLGLARTGNEQFF,TGTGCCAGCAGCTTGCTACGACTCGGACTAGCCAGGACGGGGAATGAGCAGTTCTTC,TRBJ2-1,-,TRBD2,TRBV7-9
CASSASGGNYEQYF,TGTGCCAGCAGCGCCAGCGGGGGAAACTACGAGCAGTACTTC,TRBJ2-7,-,TRBD2,TRBV7-3
CASSPISGGIYYEQYF,TGTGCCAGCAGCCCGATTAGCGGGGGGATCTACTACGAGCAGTACTTC,TRBJ2-7,-,TRBD2,TRBV5-4
CATSLSRVGTNEKLFF,TGTGCCACCAGCCTTAGCAGGGTTGGAACTAATGAAAAACTGTTTTTT,TRBJ1-4,-,-,TRBV15
CASTRQAGQPQHF,TGTGCCAGCACTAGACAGGCCGGTCAGCCCCAGCATTTT,TRBJ1-5,-,-,TRBV25-1
CASTGTSGGAYNEQFF,TGTGCCAGCACCGGGACTAGCGGGGGGGCCTACAATGAGCAGTTCTTC,TRBJ2-1,-,TRBD2,TRBV7-9
CASGLTQGGSGYTF,TGTGCCTCTGGACTTACACAGGGGGGTAGCGGCTACACCTTC,TRBJ1-2,-,TRBD1,TRBV30
CASSPMGGMNTEAFF,TGTGCCAGCTCACCAATGGGCGGGATGAACACTGAAGCTTTCTTT,TRBJ1-1,-,-,TRBV18
CASSLSARTGRRYSNQPQHF,TGTGCCAGCAGTTTATCGGCGCGGACAGGGAGACGATACAGCAATCAGCCCCAGCATTTT,TRBJ1-5,-,TRBD1,TRBV27
CASSLLAGPMNTEAFF,TGTGCCAGCAGCTTACTAGCAGGACCTATGAACACTGAAGCTTTCTTT,TRBJ1-1,-,-,TRBV7-9
CASSLAWGTSLSQHF,TGTGCCAGCAGCTTAGCATGGGGGACTAGTTTGTCCCAGCATTTT,TRBJ1-5,-,-,TRBV7-8
CASSLTGRNQPQHF,TGTGCCAGCAGTCTGACAGGGCGCAATCAGCCCCAGCATTTT,TRBJ1-5,-,TRBD1,TRBV27
CASSLGGTGSYEQYF,TGTGCCAGCAGCTTGGGAGGGACAGGGAGCTACGAGCAGTACTTC,TRBJ2-7,once,TRBD1,TRBV5-6
CASSENSGATDTQYF,TGCGCCAGCAGTGAGAATAGCGGGGCCACAGATACGCAGTATTTT,TRBJ2-3,-,TRBD2,TRBV10-2
CASSSESSYEQYF,TGCGCCAGCAGTAGCGAGAGCTCCTACGAGCAGTACTTC,TRBJ2-7,-,-,TRBV10-1
CASSPGTLGSGELFF,TGCGCCAGCAGCCCCGGTACGCTAGGCTCCGGGGAGCTGTTTTTT,TRBJ2-2,few,-,TRBV5-1
CASSQELAGVGELFF,TGTGCCAGCAGCCAAGAACTAGCGGGAGTCGGGGAGCTGTTTTTT,TRBJ2-2,-,TRBD2,TRBV4-2
CASSLENPRVLSRSDGYTF,TGTGCCAGCAGCTTAGAGAACCCCAGGGTTTTGAGTCGGAGTGATGGCTACACCTTC,TRBJ1-2,-,-,TRBV7-9
CASGRSSGNTIYF,TGCGCCAGCGGGAGGAGCTCTGGAAACACCATATATTTT,TRBJ1-3,-,-,TRBV4-1
CASSLALTSIAETQYF,TGTGCCAGCAGCTTAGCGCTAACTAGCATCGCGGAGACCCAGTACTTC,TRBJ2-5,-,-,TRBV7-9
CASQTVQGTDTQYF,TGTGCCAGCCAGACCGTCCAGGGTACAGATACGCAGTATTTT,TRBJ2-3,-,-,TRBV27
CASSPKEAGQPQHF,TGTGCCAGCAGCCCCAAGGAGGCGGGTCAGCCCCAGCATTTT,TRBJ1-5,few,-,TRBV6-5
CASSRDYSSGNTIYF,TGTGCCAGTAGTCGAGACTACAGCTCTGGAAACACCATATATTTT,TRBJ1-3,-,-,TRBV19
CASITSGRADEQFF,TGTGCCAGCATTACTAGCGGGAGGGCCGATGAGCAGTTCTTC,TRBJ2-1,-,TRBD2,TRBV6-5
CASSFMAGGVRATEAFF,TGTGCCAGCAGCTTTATGGCAGGGGGCGTACGAGCAACTGAAGCTTTCTTT,TRBJ1-1,-,TRBD1,TRBV5-4
CAWSRVGETQYF,TGTGCCTGGAGCAGGGTAGGCGAGACCCAGTACTTC,TRBJ2-5,-,-,TRBV30
CASSSTGGDIYEQYF,TGTGCCAGCAGCTCGACAGGGGGCGATATCTACGAGCAGTACTTC,TRBJ2-7,-,TRBD1,TRBV5-4
CASSTVGGPGEAFF,TGTGCCAGTAGTACCGTGGGGGGGCCGGGTGAAGCTTTCTTT,TRBJ1-1,-,-,TRBV19
CAISERDRGYEQFF,TGTGCCATCAGTGAAAGGGACAGGGGTTACGAGCAGTTCTTC,TRBJ2-1,-,TRBD1,TRBV10-3
CASSASVFHGHTF,TGTGCCAGCAGTGCTTCAGTGTTTCATGGCCACACCTTC,TRBJ1-2,-,-,TRBV25-1
CASSLGTGTEAFF,TGTGCCAGCAGCTTAGGGACAGGGACAGAAGCTTTCTTT,TRBJ1-1,-,TRBD1,TRBV7-9
CASSQVRDYNEQFF,TGTGCCAGCAGCCAAGTCAGGGACTACAATGAGCAGTTCTTC,TRBJ2-1,-,-,TRBV4-2
CASSELGVGYEQYF,TGTGCCAGCAGCGAGTTAGGGGTTGGGTACGAGCAGTACTTC,TRBJ2-7,-,-,TRBV11-2
CASGTGLNYGYTF,TGTGCCAGCGGGACAGGGTTAAACTATGGCTACACCTTC,TRBJ1-2,-,TRBD1,TRBV6-5
CAWNSGINTGELFF,TGTGCCTGGAATTCGGGGATCAACACCGGGGAGCTGTTTTTT,TRBJ2-2,-,-,TRBV30
CASSKGIRVSYSNQPQHF,TGTGCCAGCAGCAAAGGTATCAGGGTAAGTTATAGCAATCAGCCCCAGCATTTT,TRBJ1-5,-,-,TRBV21-1
CASSQVILVETQYF,TGCGCCAGCAGCCAGGTTATCCTAGTTGAGACCCAGTACTTC,TRBJ2-5,-,-,TRBV4-1
CASSSRGQGQSYGYTF,TGTGCCAGCAGTTCCCGAGGACAGGGTCAGAGCTATGGCTACACCTTC,TRBJ1-2,-,TRBD1,TRBV6-6
CATHGSSEYNEQFF,TGTGCCACCCACGGGTCTAGCGAGTACAATGAGCAGTTCTTC,TRBJ2-1,-,-,TRBV15
CASSQDRDRDRNGYTF,TGTGCCAGCAGCCAAGATCGCGACAGGGACCGTAATGGCTACACCTTC,TRBJ1-2,-,TRBD1,TRBV4-2
CASSSRQGVYGYTF,TGTGCCAGCAGTTCCAGACAGGGCGTCTATGGCTACACCTTC,TRBJ1-2,few,TRBD1,TRBV27
CASGGDTEAFF,TGTGCCAGTGGGGGGGACACTGAAGCTTTCTTT,TRBJ1-1,-,-,TRBV6-5
CASNLAGPSTDTQYF,TGTGCCAGCAACCTAGCGGGGCCTAGCACAGATACGCAGTATTTT,TRBJ2-3,-,TRBD2,TRBV7-8
CASSLDNRPYEQYF,TGCGCCAGCAGCCTCGACAACAGGCCCTACGAGCAGTACTTC,TRBJ2-7,-,-,TRBV5-1
CASSQDPVSYEQYF,TGCGCCAGCAGCCAAGATCCGGTCTCCTACGAGCAGTACTTC,TRBJ2-7,-,-,TRBV4-1
CASSSGLAGTHEQYF,TGTGCCAGCAGCTCTGGACTAGCGGGAACCCACGAGCAGTACTTC,TRBJ2-7,-,TRBD2,TRBV5-6
CASSLGVTMGGEQYF,TGTGCCAGCAGCTTAGGGGTCACGATGGGGGGCGAGCAGTACTTC,TRBJ2-7,-,-,TRBV11-2
CATSRALLAGGGYTF,TGTGCCACCAGCAGAGCACTCCTGGCCGGCGGTGGCTACACCTTC,TRBJ1-2,-,-,TRBV15
CSVEVGQLNTGELFF,TGCAGCGTTGAAGTGGGACAGCTGAACACCGGGGAGCTGTTTTTT,TRBJ2-2,-,TRBD1,TRBV29-1
CASSEWGGNEQFF,TGTGCCAGCAGTGAATGGGGGGGCAATGAGCAGTTCTTC,TRBJ2-1,few,TRBD2,TRBV25-1
CASSLRTSDYNEQFF,TGTGCCAGCAGCTTAAGGACTAGCGACTACAATGAGCAGTTCTTC,TRBJ2-1,-,TRBD2,TRBV7-3